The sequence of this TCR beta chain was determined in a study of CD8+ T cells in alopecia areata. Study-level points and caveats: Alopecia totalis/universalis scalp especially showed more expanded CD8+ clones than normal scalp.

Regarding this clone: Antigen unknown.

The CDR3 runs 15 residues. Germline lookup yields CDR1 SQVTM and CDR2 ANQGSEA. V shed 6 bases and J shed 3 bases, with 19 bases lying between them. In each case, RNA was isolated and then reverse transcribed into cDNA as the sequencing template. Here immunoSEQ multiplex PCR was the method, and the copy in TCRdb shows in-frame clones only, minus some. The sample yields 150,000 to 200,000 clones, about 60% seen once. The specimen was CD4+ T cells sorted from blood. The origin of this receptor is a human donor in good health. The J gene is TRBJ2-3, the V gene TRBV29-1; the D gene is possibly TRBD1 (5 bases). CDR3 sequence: CSVDFGGPGTDTQYF. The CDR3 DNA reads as TGCAGCGTCGACTTCGGCGGCCCAGGGACAGATACGCAGTATTTT.